This TCR beta chain emerged from a study of cytomegalovirus exposure and HLA in healthy donors. Findings and caveats of the study: Reportedly, TCR beta sequences accurately predicted HLA-A and HLA-B alleles in most subjects.

Germline V gene sequence: CDR1 MDHEN, CDR2 SYDVKM. The length of the CDR3 is 17 residues. V was clipped by 6 bases and J by 6 bases; unmatched bases: 16. A note on this clone: Its antigen remains unknown.

Vbeta (60) and Jbeta (13) primers were used in the PCR. Using immunoSEQ multiplex PCR, the repertoire was profiled, and TCRdb retains in-frame clones only, with some absent. The sample comprises about 190,000 clones, roughly 87% of which are singletons, and 1.6% rests with the top ten. This rearrangement joins TRBV28 to TRBJ2-3, with 9 positions matching TRBD2. The TCR sequence derives from a man aged 50-60 years in good health and CMV-seronegative. Sequences were obtained from PBMCs. This CDR3 reads CASSLSGSGSNMDTQYF. In DNA form, the CDR3 reads TGTGCCAGCAGCCTAAGCGGTAGCGGGAGTAATATGGATACGCAGTATTTT.